The rows below give T cell receptor beta chains drawn from one sample of a study of blood T cell repertoires in COVID-19. This table comes from immunoSEQ multiplex PCR, and its TCRdb copy is limited to in-frame clones, with some not included. The table records about 110,000 clones, 69% of them present only once. Specimen: peripheral blood. These receptors were collected from a man older than 75 with acute or convalescent COVID-19. Each CDR3 is given with its conserved first and last residue. The D gene is left open where the match is weak.

J | D | V | CDR3
TRBJ2-5 | - | TRBV5-1 | CASSPRGSGETQYF
TRBJ2-7 | TRBD1 | TRBV29-1 | CSVVGGPTGTYEQYF
TRBJ1-2 | - | TRBV19 | CASSPQGFYGYTF
TRBJ2-7 | TRBD1 | TRBV2 | CASRDSLGEQYF
TRBJ1-1 | - | TRBV4-2 | CASSKAPAGTEAFF
TRBJ2-5 | - | TRBV6-5 | CASSLTAEETQYF
TRBJ2-5 | TRBD2 | TRBV9 | CASSVDGAGYQETQYF
TRBJ2-7 | - | TRBV19 | CASSIAGQYEQYF
TRBJ2-7 | - | TRBV7-9 | CASSLGQYRTNEQYF
TRBJ2-1 | TRBD1 | TRBV29-1 | CSGERYRQGLYNEQFF
TRBJ2-4 | - | TRBV12-2 | CASRSRGRSRNIQYF
TRBJ2-7 | - | TRBV6-1 | CASSEAGLGSYEQYF
TRBJ2-5 | - | TRBV12-3/TRBV12-4 | CASSFGEETQYF
TRBJ2-3 | - | TRBV5-1 | CASSPDRSGTDTQYF
TRBJ2-5 | - | TRBV19 | CASSAGTAGNWGTQYF
TRBJ2-7 | TRBD2 | TRBV6-1 | CASSLSGSSYEQYF
TRBJ1-2 | TRBD1 | TRBV5-4 | CASSYQDRESYGYTF
TRBJ2-2 | - | TRBV3-1/TRBV3-2 | CASSQLQGFTGELFF
TRBJ2-2 | - | TRBV6-1 | CASSPTGSYTGELFF
TRBJ2-1 | - | TRBV19 | CASSMPSGEQFF
TRBJ1-6 | TRBD1 | TRBV3-1/TRBV3-2 | CASSRDRGANSPLHF
TRBJ2-1 | TRBD2 | TRBV18 | CASSPGLAGANNEQFF
TRBJ1-2 | TRBD1 | TRBV29-1 | CSATGGQGGYTF
TRBJ1-1 | - | TRBV6-5 | CASRKTWNTEAFF
TRBJ1-2 | - | TRBV28 | CASSLQGPLYGYTF
TRBJ1-6 | - | TRBV6-6 | CASDQAGVDSPLHF
TRBJ2-1 | TRBD1 | TRBV12-3/TRBV12-4 | CASRAGGYNEQFF
TRBJ2-7 | - | TRBV5-6 | CASSSDPSGFSYEQYF
TRBJ2-2 | TRBD2 | TRBV24-1 | CATSGSLAGRYDTGELFF
TRBJ2-1 | TRBD2 | TRBV24-1 | CAARTSGNGNEQFF
TRBJ2-7 | - | TRBV9 | CASSPPGNPYEQYF
TRBJ2-3 | TRBD1 | TRBV28 | CASSGDSSDTQYF
TRBJ2-1 | TRBD2 | TRBV28 | CALSGNNEQFF
TRBJ2-2 | - | TRBV24-1 | CATSDSTTPGAYGELFF
TRBJ1-2 | - | TRBV9 | CASSVGAVANYGYTF
TRBJ2-2 | TRBD2 | TRBV6-2/TRBV6-3 | CASSRGRAYTGELFF
TRBJ1-5 | - | TRBV4-3 | CASSQDNNPNQPQHF
TRBJ2-5 | - | TRBV14 | CASSQIRGSDTQYF
TRBJ2-1 | TRBD2 | TRBV24-1 | CATSVGLAERNEQFF
TRBJ1-1 | - | TRBV9 | CASSVGGGANTEAFF
TRBJ2-7 | - | TRBV4-2 | CASSLAASADEQYF
TRBJ2-7 | TRBD2 | TRBV6-1 | CASSELAGGYEQYF
TRBJ2-7 | TRBD2 | TRBV28 | CASSLAGLAGSYEQYF
TRBJ2-3 | - | TRBV24-1 | CATSDSDSRYTDTQYF
TRBJ2-1 | - | TRBV2 | CASTETMFDEQFF
TRBJ2-7 | TRBD1 | TRBV11-1 | CASSQETGRFQQYF
TRBJ1-4 | - | TRBV30 | CAWSLRRGQDEKLFF
TRBJ2-1 | TRBD2 | TRBV2 | CASSETSGREFF
TRBJ2-1 | TRBD2 | TRBV28 | CASSGGLAEPPYAEQFF
TRBJ2-1 | - | TRBV11-2 | CASSLGQYEQFF
TRBJ2-7 | - | TRBV9 | CASSPRPGAEQYF
TRBJ2-7 | - | TRBV7-2 | CASSLHQGYEQYF
TRBJ1-2 | - | TRBV4-1 | CASSQEGRVSYGYTF
TRBJ2-1 | - | TRBV28 | CASSLLSTRGNEQFF
TRBJ2-7 | - | TRBV6-5 | CASSPGGRYPYEQYF
TRBJ2-1 | - | TRBV4-1 | CASSQAGSYSYNEQFF
TRBJ1-6 | - | TRBV5-1 | CASRASGENSPLHF
TRBJ2-2 | TRBD1 | TRBV2 | CASREDRSGELFF
TRBJ2-5 | - | TRBV19 | CASSSREETQYF
TRBJ2-2 | TRBD1 | TRBV28 | CASSLTGGPGELFF